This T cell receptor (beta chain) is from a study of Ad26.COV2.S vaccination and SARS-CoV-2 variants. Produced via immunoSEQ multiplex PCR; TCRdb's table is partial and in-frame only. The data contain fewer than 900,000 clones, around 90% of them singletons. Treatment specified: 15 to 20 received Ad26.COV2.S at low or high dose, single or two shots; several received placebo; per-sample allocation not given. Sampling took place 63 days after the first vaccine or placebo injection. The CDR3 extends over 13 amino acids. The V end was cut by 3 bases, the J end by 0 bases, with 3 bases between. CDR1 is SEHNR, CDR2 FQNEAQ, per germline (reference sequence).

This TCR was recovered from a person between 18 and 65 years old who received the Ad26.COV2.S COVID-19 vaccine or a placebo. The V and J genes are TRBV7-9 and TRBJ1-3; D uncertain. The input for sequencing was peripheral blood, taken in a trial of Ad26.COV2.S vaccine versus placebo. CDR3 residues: CASSFNSGNTIYF. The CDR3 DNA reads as TGTGCCAGCAGCTTTAACTCTGGAAACACCATATATTTT.